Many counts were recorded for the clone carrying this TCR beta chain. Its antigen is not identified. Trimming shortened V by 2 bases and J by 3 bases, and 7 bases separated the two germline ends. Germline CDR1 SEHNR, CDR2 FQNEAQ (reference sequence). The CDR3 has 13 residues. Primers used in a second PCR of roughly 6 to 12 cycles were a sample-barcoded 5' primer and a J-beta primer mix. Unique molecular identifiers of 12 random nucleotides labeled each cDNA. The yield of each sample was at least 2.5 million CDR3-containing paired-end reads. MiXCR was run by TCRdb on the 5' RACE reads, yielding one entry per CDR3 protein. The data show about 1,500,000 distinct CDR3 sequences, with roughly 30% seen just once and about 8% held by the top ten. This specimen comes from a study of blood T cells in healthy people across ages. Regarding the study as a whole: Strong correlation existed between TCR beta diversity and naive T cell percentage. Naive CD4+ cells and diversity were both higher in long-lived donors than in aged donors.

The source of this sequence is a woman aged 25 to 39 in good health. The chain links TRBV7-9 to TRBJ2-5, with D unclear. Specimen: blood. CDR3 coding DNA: TGTGCCAGCAGCTTACGGAGTGAAGAGACCCAGTACTTC. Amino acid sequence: CASSLRSEETQYF. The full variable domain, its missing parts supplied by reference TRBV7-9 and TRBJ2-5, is DTGVSQNPRHKITKRGQNVTFRCDPISEHNRLYWYRQTLGQGPEFLTYFQNEAQLEKSRLLSDRFSAERPKGSFSTLEIQRTEQGDSAMYLCASSLRSEETQYFGPGTRLLVL.